The text below deals with one T cell receptor beta chain. One entry per CDR3 protein results from TCRdb running MiXCR on the PCR reads. The sample contains approximately 20,000 distinct CDR3 sequences, roughly 40% of which appear only once. The data were obtained in a study of tumor-infiltrating lymphocytes in oesophageal squamous cell carcinoma. Germline trimming cut 7 bases from V and 0 bases from J; bases unmatched to any gene: 5. This CDR3 comprises 14 residues. This sequence was found in a male donor with esophageal squamous cell carcinoma. This chain joins TRBV12-3 or TRBV12-4 and TRBJ1-1; TRBD1 matches 7 bases. Material: esophageal tumor tissue. The CDR3 DNA is TGTGCCAGCAAAAGACAGGGAGTGAACACTGAAGCTTTCTTT. Translation: CASKRQGVNTEAFF.